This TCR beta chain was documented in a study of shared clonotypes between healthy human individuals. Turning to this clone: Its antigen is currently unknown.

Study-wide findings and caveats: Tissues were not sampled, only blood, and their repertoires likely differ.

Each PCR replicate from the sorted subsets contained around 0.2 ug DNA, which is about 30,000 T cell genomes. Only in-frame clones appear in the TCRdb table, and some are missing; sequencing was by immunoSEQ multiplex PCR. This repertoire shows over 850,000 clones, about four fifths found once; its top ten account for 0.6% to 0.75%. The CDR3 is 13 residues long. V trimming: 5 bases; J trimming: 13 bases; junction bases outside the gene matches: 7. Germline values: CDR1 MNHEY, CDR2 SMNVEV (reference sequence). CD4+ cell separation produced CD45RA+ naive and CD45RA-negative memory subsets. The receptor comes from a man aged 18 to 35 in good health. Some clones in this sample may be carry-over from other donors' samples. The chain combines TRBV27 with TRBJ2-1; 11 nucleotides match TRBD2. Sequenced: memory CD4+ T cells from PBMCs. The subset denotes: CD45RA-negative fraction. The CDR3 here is CASSTPSGRPQFF. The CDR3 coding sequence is TGTGCCAGCAGTACCCCTAGCGGGAGGCCTCAGTTCTTC.